Below are 7 T cell receptor beta chains sequenced from a single sample in a study of blood T cell repertoires in COVID-19. Here immunoSEQ multiplex PCR was the method, and the copy in TCRdb shows in-frame clones only, minus some. The sample holds around 130,000 clones, 70% to 80% seen once. Material: peripheral blood. Receptor source: a man in his fifties or sixties with acute or convalescent COVID-19.

About this clone itself: A much larger clonotype is one base distant, so this may be a read error. This is likely a read error, given that the CDR3 carries no conserved phenylalanine or tryptophan at its end. This chain uses TRBV6-6 with TRBJ1-2; 8 nucleotides line up with TRBD1. This CDR3 comprises 15 residues. With 0 bases clipped from V and 4 bases from J, the junction kept 4 bases outside the gene matches. Germline assignment: CDR1 MNHNY and CDR2 SVGAGI (reference sequence). The CDR3 loop reads CASSYSDRATYGYTL. The CDR3 DNA reads as TGTGCCAGCAGTTACTCGGACAGGGCCACCTATGGCTACACCCTC.

J is TRBJ2-3 and V is TRBV9, with 11 nucleotides matching TRBD2. V was clipped by 0 bases and J by 1 base; unmatched bases: 10. This CDR3 contains 19 residues. Per the germline V gene, CDR1 is SGDLS and CDR2 is YYNGEE. CDR3 DNA sequence: TGTGCCAGCAGCGTAGGGCGAGTAGCGGGGGGGTGGGGCACAGATACGCAGTATTTT. This sequence encodes CASSVGRVAGGWGTDTQYF.

The chain joins TRBV28 to TRBJ1-3; D uncertain. The germline V gene encodes CDR1 MDHEN and CDR2 SYDVKM. The V and J ends lost 2 bases and 5 bases respectively, with 10 bases between them. The CDR3 totals 14 residues. The CDR3 nucleotides read TGTGCCAGCAGTTTAGGAGGTTACCGAAACACCATATATTTT. It specifies CASSLGGYRNTIYF.

This clone was seen a few times. The rearrangement uses TRBV5-1 and TRBJ1-1; D uncertain. Germline loops: CDR1 SGHRS, CDR2 YFSETQ. There are 14 residues in the CDR3. Trimming cost V 2 bases and J 0 bases, with 8 bases left between them. The CDR3 loop reads CASSLDILNTEAFF. The CDR3 nucleotides read TGCGCCAGCAGCTTAGACATCCTGAACACTGAAGCTTTCTTT.

V and J are TRBV30 and TRBJ2-6; D is unresolved. This CDR3 region has 16 residues. The ends were cut back, 0 bases at V and 5 bases at J, with 14 bases in the middle. CDR1 and CDR2 (germline): GTSNPN, SVGIG (reference sequence). The CDR3 nucleotides read TGTGCCTGGAGTGTACGTCAAGTGGGCTGGGCCAACGTCCTGACTTTC. Its protein is CAWSVRQVGWANVLTF.

The chain recombines TRBV5-6 with TRBJ2-2, with 7 bases fitting TRBD1. Losses at the gene ends were 3 bases for V and 2 bases for J; bases not matched to a gene: 7. This CDR3 has 16 amino acids. Germline CDR1 and CDR2: SGHDT and YYEEEE. In DNA, the CDR3 is TGTGCCAGCAGCTCTACTGACAGGGCCAACACCGGGGAGCTGTTTTTT. This translates into CASSSTDRANTGELFF.

The V gene is TRBV6-5, the J gene TRBJ2-3; 8 nucleotides line up with TRBD2. This CDR3 has 16 residues. The ends lost 4 bases at V and 3 bases at J; junction bases unmatched: 9. The germline gives CDR1 MNHEY, CDR2 SVGAGI. CDR3 coding DNA: TGTGCCAGCAGTTTGGGGGGACTAGGAGGGACAGATACGCAGTATTTT. Translation: CASSLGGLGGTDTQYF.